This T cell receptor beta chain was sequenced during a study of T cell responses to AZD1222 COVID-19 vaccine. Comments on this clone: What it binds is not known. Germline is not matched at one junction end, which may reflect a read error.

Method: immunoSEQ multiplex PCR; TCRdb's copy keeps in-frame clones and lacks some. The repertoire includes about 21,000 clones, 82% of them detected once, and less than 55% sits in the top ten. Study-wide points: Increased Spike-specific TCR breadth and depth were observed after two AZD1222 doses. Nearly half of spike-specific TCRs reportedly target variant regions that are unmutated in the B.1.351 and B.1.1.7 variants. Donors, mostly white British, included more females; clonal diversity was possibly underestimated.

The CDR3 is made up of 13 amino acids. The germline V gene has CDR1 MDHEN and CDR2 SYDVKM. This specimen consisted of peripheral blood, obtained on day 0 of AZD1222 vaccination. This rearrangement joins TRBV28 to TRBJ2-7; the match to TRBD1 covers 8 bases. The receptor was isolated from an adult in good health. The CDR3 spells CASRNTAGQGAHF. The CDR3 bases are TGTGCCAGCAGGAATACCGCAGGACAGGGAGCCCACTTC.